Listed below are T cell receptor beta chains from one sample, sequenced in a study of cytomegalovirus exposure and HLA in healthy donors. The repertoire was sequenced with immunoSEQ multiplex PCR; TCRdb's copy has only in-frame clones and lacks some. The table records about 130,000 clones, 85% of them present only once. The sequenced sample was PBMCs. The receptors stem from a woman in her twenties or thirties in good health and CMV-seropositive. The CDR3 runs from the conserved cysteine through the conserved F or W. Size is stated for part of the rows, as once, few or many counts, or as a class when the clone is expanded.

V	J	size	CDR3
TRBV2	TRBJ2-5	-	CASRRGEETQYF
TRBV29-1	TRBJ2-1	few	CSVDRLRNEQFF
TRBV5-1	TRBJ2-5	-	CASSFKSGTGGPETQYF
TRBV18	TRBJ1-1	once	CASSPIRETEAFF
TRBV29-1	TRBJ2-3	once	CSVVSGRGYF
TRBV7-3	TRBJ2-7	few	CASSSDRGYEQYF
TRBV5-1	TRBJ1-1	-	CASSLDRPNTEAFF
TRBV6-1	TRBJ2-3	-	CASSEQSTDTQYF
TRBV27	TRBJ1-1	-	CASRLRGEAFF
TRBV28	TRBJ2-6	-	CASSSLGTGRGRANVLTF
TRBV4-1	TRBJ1-1	once	CASSRPDRESTEAFF
TRBV5-1	TRBJ1-2	-	CASSPGDNRYGYTF
TRBV6-5	TRBJ1-1	-	CASSYSPAEGEAFF
TRBV14	TRBJ2-7	-	CASSPTRTSTYEQYF
TRBV5-4	TRBJ2-7	-	CASSSPGTSGRSYEQYF
TRBV28	TRBJ2-3	-	CASSLGEGSTDTQYF
TRBV5-1	TRBJ1-1	-	CASSLLRGVGTEAFF
TRBV2	TRBJ1-1	-	CASRREATEAFF
TRBV6-6	TRBJ2-1	-	CASTSRTGRNEQFF
TRBV4-1	TRBJ1-4	once	CASSQTIARLNEKLFF
TRBV27	TRBJ1-5	-	CASSAGTTPNQPQHF
TRBV28	TRBJ1-1	-	CASSWIYRGDNTEAFF